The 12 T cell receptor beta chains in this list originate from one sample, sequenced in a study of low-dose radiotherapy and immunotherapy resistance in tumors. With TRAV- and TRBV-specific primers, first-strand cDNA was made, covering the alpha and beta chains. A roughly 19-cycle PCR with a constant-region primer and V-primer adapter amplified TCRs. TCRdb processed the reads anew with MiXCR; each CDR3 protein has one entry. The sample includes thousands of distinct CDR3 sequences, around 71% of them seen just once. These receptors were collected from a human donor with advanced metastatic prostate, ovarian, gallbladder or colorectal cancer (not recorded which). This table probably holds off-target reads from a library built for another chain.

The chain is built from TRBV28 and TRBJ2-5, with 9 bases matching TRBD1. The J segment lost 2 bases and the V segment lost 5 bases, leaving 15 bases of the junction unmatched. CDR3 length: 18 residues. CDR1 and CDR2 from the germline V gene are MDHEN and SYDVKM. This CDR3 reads CASSPIIPGQGPQETQYF. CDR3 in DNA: TGTGCCAGCAGTCCCATTATACCGGGACAGGGTCCGCAAGAGACCCAGTACTTC.

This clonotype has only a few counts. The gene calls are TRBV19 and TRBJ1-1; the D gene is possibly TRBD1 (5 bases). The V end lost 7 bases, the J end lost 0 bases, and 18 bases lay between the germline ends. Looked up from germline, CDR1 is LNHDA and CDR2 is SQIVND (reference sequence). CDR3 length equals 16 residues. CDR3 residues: CASISRGEWLNTEAFF. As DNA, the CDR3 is TGTGCCAGTATCTCGAGGGGCGAATGGTTGAACACTGAAGCTTTCTTT.

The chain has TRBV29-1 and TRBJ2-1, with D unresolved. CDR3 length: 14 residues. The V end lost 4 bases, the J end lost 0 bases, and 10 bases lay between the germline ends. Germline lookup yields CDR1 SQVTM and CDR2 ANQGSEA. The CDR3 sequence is CSVVVGNSYNEQFF. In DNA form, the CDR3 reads TGCAGCGTTGTAGTGGGAAACTCCTACAATGAGCAGTTCTTC.

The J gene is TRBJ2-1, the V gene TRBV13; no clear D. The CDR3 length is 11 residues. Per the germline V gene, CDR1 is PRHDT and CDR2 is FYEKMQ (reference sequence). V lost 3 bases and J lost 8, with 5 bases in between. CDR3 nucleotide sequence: TGTGCCAGCAGCTTGAGTGATGAGCAGTTCTTC. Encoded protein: CASSLSDEQFF. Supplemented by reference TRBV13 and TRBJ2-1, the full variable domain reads AAGVIQSPRHLIKEKRETATLKCYPIPRHDTVYWYQQGPGQDPQFLISFYEKMQSDKGSIPDRFSAQQFSDYHSELNMSSLELGDSALYFCASSLSDEQFFGPGTRLTVL.

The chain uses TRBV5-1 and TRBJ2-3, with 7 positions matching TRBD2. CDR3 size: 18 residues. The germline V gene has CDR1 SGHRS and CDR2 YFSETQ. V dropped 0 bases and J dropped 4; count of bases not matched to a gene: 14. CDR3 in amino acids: CASSLAWATSSGSDTQYF. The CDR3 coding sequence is TGCGCCAGCAGCTTGGCCTGGGCGACTAGCTCAGGGTCAGATACGCAGTATTTT.

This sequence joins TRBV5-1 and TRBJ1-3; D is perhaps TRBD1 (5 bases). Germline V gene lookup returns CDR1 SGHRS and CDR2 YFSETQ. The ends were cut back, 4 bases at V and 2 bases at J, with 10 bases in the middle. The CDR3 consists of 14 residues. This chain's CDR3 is CASSTGGTGNTIYF. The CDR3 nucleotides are TGCGCCAGCAGCACCGGGGGTACTGGAAACACCATATATTTT.

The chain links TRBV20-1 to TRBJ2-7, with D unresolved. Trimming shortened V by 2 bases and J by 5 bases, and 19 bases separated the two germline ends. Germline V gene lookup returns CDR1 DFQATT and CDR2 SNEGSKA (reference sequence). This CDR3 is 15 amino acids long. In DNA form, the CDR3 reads TGCAGTGCTAGAATAAGGCCGCGGCAAAGGGACGAGCAGTACTTC. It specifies CSARIRPRQRDEQYF.

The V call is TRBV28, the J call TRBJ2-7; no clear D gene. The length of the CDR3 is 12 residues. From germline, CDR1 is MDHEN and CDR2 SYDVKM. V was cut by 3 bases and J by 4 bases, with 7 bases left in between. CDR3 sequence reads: CASSFGEYEQYF. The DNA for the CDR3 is TGTGCCAGCAGTTTCGGCGAATACGAGCAGTACTTC.

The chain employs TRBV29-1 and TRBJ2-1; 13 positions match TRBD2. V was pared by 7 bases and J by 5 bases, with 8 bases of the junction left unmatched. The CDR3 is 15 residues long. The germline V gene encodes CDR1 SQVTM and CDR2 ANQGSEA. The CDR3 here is CSGQTSGGINNEQFF. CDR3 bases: TGCAGCGGTCAGACTAGCGGGGGGATAAACAATGAGCAGTTCTTC.

The CDR3 coding sequence is TGTGCCAGCAGCTTAACCTCTAGGCATGAGCAGTTCTTC. Residues: CASSLTSRHEQFF. The V and J genes are TRBV7-3 and TRBJ2-1, with D hard to call. Trimming shortened V by 0 bases and J by 8 bases, and 8 bases separated the two germline ends. Germline lookup yields CDR1 SGHTA and CDR2 FQGTGA. This CDR3 has 13 residues.

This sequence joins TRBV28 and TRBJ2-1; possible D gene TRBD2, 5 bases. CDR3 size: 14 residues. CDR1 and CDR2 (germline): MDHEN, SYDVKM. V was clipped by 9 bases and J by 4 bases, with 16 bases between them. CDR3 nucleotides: TGTGCCAGTAATCTAGCTACGTCTTACAATGAGCAGTTCTTC. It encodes CASNLATSYNEQFF.

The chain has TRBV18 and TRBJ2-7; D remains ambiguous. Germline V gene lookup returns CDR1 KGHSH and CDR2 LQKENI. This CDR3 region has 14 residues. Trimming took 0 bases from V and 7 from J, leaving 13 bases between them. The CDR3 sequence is CASSPPWAAGEQYF. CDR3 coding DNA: TGTGCCAGCTCACCACCATGGGCAGCCGGAGAGCAGTACTTC.